What follows describes a single T cell receptor (beta chain). This CDR3 is built from 10 residues. Germline assignment: CDR1 DFQATT and CDR2 SNEGSKA (reference sequence). Per the original methods: Amplified reference gene primers provided the basis for estimating nucleated cell counts. Some clones are missing from TCRdb's copy, which holds only in-frame ones; the method was immunoSEQ multiplex PCR. That table is the source of V, J and clone size, and D and trimming were worked out from the DNA. The data show over 100,000 clones, with 80% to 85% seen just once and 0.7% to 0.85% held by the top ten. This specimen comes from a study of blood T cell repertoires in COVID-19. On the study more broadly: Researchers got acute and convalescent COVID-19 samples from the United States, Italy and Spain. In each case, the material was cDNA or gDNA derived from T cells, B-cell-depleted T cells, or PBMCs.

The specimen was peripheral blood. The TCR was taken from a woman aged 70-85 years with acute or convalescent COVID-19. The chain couples TRBV20-1 to TRBJ1-2, with D hard to call. CDR3 sequence: CSVEANGYTF. CDR3 nucleotide sequence: TGCAGCGTCGAGGCTAATGGCTACACCTTC.